The 4 T cell receptor beta chains presented below share a single source sample, sequenced in a study of shared clonotypes between healthy human individuals. Sequencing was performed with immunoSEQ multiplex PCR; in TCRdb, only in-frame clones are kept and a portion is missing. Of about 960,000 clones in the sample, approximately 80% were seen once. Sequencing was done on a sample of memory CD4+ T cells sorted from blood. Subset reported: CD45RA-negative fraction. The receptors derive from a young man in good health.

The gene calls are TRBV6-4 and TRBJ1-2; D gene unclear. Germline lookup yields CDR1 MRHNA and CDR2 SNTAGT. This CDR3 spans 13 amino acids. Trimming took off 5 bases at V and 8 bases at J, with 15 bases between the two ends. CDR3 residues: CASSPTVMGGYTF. DNA of the CDR3: TGTGCCAGCAGTCCTACTGTGATGGGGGGCTACACCTTC.

The V gene is TRBV11-2, the J gene TRBJ2-6; 10 bases line up with TRBD1. With V trimmed by 5 bases and J by 2 bases, 3 bases remained unmatched. Per germline, CDR1 SGHAT and CDR2 FQNNGV. There are 16 residues in the CDR3. CDR3 protein: CASSPGQGAGANVLTF. The CDR3 DNA reads as TGTGCCAGCAGCCCCGGACAGGGGGCTGGGGCCAACGTCCTGACTTTC.

The rearrangement links TRBV29-1 to TRBJ2-4; D not resolved. Trimming took 0 bases from V and 9 from J, leaving 3 bases between them. The CDR3 consists of 10 residues. Germline CDR1 and CDR2: SQVTM and ANQGSEA. The CDR3 nucleotides read TGCAGCGTTGAAGAGACCATTCAGTACTTC. Amino acids: CSVEETIQYF.

The rearrangement joins TRBV30 to TRBJ2-7; D ambiguous. Trimming left V 1 base short and J 5 bases short, with 6 bases between. CDR1 is GTSNPN and CDR2 is SVGIG in the germline V gene (reference sequence). This CDR3 spans 11 amino acids. CDR3 DNA: TGTGCCTGGAGTGGGCTTAACGAGCAGTACTTC. Protein product: CAWSGLNEQYF.